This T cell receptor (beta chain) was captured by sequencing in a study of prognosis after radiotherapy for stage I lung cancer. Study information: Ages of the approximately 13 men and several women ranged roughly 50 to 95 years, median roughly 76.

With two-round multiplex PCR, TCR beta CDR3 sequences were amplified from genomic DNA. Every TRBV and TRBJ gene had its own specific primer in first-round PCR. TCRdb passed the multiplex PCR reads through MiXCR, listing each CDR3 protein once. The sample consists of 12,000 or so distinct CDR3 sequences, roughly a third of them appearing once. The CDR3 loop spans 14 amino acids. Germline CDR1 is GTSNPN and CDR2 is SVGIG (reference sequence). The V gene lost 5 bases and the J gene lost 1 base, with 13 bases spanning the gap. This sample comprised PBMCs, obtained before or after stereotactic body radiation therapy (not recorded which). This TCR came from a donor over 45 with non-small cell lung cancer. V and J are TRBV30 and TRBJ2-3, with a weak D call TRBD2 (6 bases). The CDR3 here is CAWRRGGGTDTQYF. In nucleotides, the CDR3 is TGTGCCTGGCGTCGCGGCGGGGGCACAGATACGCAGTATTTT.